A single TCR beta chain is shown here with its context. Seattle patients were enrolled while actively infected and followed longitudinally. Profiling relied on immunoSEQ multiplex PCR, and the TCRdb table lists in-frame clones only, not all of them. The data show around 190,000 clones, 82% seen once. The data originate from a study of blood T cell repertoires in COVID-19. Study context: Sites across the United States, Italy and Spain contributed samples from acute and convalescent COVID-19.

Material for sequencing was peripheral blood. The TCR sequence derives from a woman aged 60-75 years with COVID-19, enrolled during active disease.

In DNA, the CDR3 is TGTGCCACCAGTGATCGCCCGGGGTATGAGCAGTTCTTC. This gives the protein CATSDRPGYEQFF. The rearrangement uses TRBV24-1 and TRBJ2-1; possibly TRBD2 for D (5 bases). Per the germline V gene, CDR1 is KGHDR and CDR2 is SFDVKD. Trimming removed 3 bases at V and 8 bases at J, with 10 bases between. The CDR3 spans 13 residues.